This TCR beta chain was documented in a study of Ad26.COV2.S vaccination and SARS-CoV-2 variants. Study context: In the COV1001 trial, the donor was in the Ad26.COV2.S arm.

The treatment denotes: about 20 received Ad26.COV2.S at low or high dose, single or two shots; a few received placebo; per-sample allocation not given. All samples were drawn on day 63, counting from the first vaccine or placebo injection. Notes on the study in general: Recipients given vaccine exceeded placebo recipients in spike-specific TCR breadth. Total T cell responses may have been underestimated by the TCR breadth and depth analyses.

The CDR3 consists of 14 residues. Germline values: CDR1 SGHRS, CDR2 YFSETQ. Trimming removed 0 bases from V and 1 base from J, with 7 bases in between. This table comes from immunoSEQ multiplex PCR, and its TCRdb copy is limited to in-frame clones, with some not included. The top ten clones hold about 1.9% of a sample with a few hundred thousand clones, roughly 90% of them seen once. Turning to this clone: What it binds is not known. The same CDR3 can be traced to other DNA sequences in this sample.

The V call is TRBV5-1, the J call TRBJ2-5; D possibly corresponds to TRBD2 (5 bases). This TCR derives from a person aged 18-60 years who received the Ad26.COV2.S COVID-19 vaccine or a placebo. The sample here was peripheral blood, taken in a trial of Ad26.COV2.S vaccine versus placebo. CDR3 amino acids: CASSLGAVQETQYF. CDR3 coding DNA: TGCGCCAGCAGCTTGGGAGCGGTCCAAGAGACCCAGTACTTC.